This TCR beta chain was identified during a study of blood T cell repertoires in COVID-19. Study context: Samples came from the United States, Italy and Spain, spanning acute and convalescent COVID-19. Nucleic acid was either cDNA or gDNA, and it came from T cells, B-cell-depleted T cells, or PBMCs.

The ends lost 6 bases at V and 2 bases at J; junction bases unmatched: 4. The germline CDR1 and CDR2 sequences are MNHNY and SVGAGI (reference sequence). The CDR3 is 15 amino acids. Per the original methods: The assay estimated nucleated cells by amplifying reference gene primers. Measured with immunoSEQ multiplex PCR; TCRdb has only the in-frame clones, and not every one. That table supplies the V and J calls and clone size; D and trimming were determined from the DNA. The table includes fewer than 250,000 clones, approximately 80% detected once. The source material was peripheral blood. This chain links TRBV6-6 with TRBJ1-5; the match to TRBD1 covers 10 bases. The clonotype originates from a woman of 80 years or more with COVID-19, enrolled during active disease. The CDR3 bases are TGTGCCAGCAGACGGGACAGGGGTGGCAATCAGCCCCAGCATTTT. Its protein is CASRRDRGGNQPQHF.